These 9 T cell receptor beta chains came from one sample sequenced in a study of shared clonotypes between healthy human individuals. Generated by immunoSEQ multiplex PCR, the TCRdb table keeps only in-frame clones and is missing some. The table lists under 1,100,000 clones, about 84% of them singletons. The sequencing sample was made of memory CD4+ T cells from PBMCs. Subset here: CD45RA-negative fraction. These receptors came from a man younger than 35 in good health. Some clones in this sample may be carry-over from other donors' samples.

For this clone: A much bigger clone sits one base away, suggesting this may be a read error. This chain connects TRBV6-5 to TRBJ1-6; D is possibly TRBD1 (5 bases). The germline CDR1 and CDR2 sequences are MNHEY and SVGAGI. The CDR3 totals 12 residues. Trimming removed 8 bases at V and 8 bases at J, with 10 bases between. CDR3 in amino acids: CASGAGHSPLHF. As DNA, the CDR3 is TGTGCCAGCGGGGCGGGGCATTCACCCCTCCACTTT.

This clone appeared a few times. V is TRBV18 and J is TRBJ2-7; the D gene is possibly TRBD1 (7 bases). The CDR3 runs to 14 residues. V was pared by 2 bases and J by 4 bases, with 12 bases between. CDR1 and CDR2 from the germline V gene are KGHSH and LQKENI. The DNA for the CDR3 is TGTGCCAGCTCACCAGTCCAGGGGGGATACGAGCAGTACTTC. This gives the protein CASSPVQGGYEQYF.

The chain employs TRBV9 and TRBJ2-7, with TRBD2 matching 9 bases. Trimming removed 4 bases from V and 4 bases from J; junction bases left unmatched: 12. CDR3 length equals 16 residues. Germline values: CDR1 SGDLS, CDR2 YYNGEE. Here the CDR3 DNA reads TGTGCCAGCAGCCCCCAGGGTAGCGGGAGTTTATACGAGCAGTACTTC. As protein: CASSPQGSGSLYEQYF.

The chain joins TRBV2 to TRBJ1-2; the match to TRBD1 covers 7 bases. Per germline, CDR1 SNHLY and CDR2 FYNNEI. The CDR3 length is 13 residues. The V segment lost 5 bases and the J segment 8 bases; nucleotides outside the gene matches: 8. In nucleotides, the CDR3 is TGTGCCAGCAGTAGCCGGGACAGTGGAGGCTACACCTTC. This codes for CASSSRDSGGYTF.

The J gene is TRBJ1-2, the V gene TRBV28; D possibly corresponds to TRBD1 (6 bases). Trimming pared 2 bases from V and 2 bases from J, leaving 12 bases between. This CDR3 spans 15 amino acids. Per the germline V gene, CDR1 is MDHEN and CDR2 is SYDVKM. The CDR3 loop is CASSLGGQLNYGYTF. The CDR3 DNA follows: TGTGCCAGCAGTTTAGGGGGCCAGTTAAACTATGGCTACACCTTC.

The chain links TRBV7-2 to TRBJ2-1; tentatively, D is TRBD2 (6 bases). Germline V gives CDR1 SGHTA, CDR2 FQGNSA. CDR3 length: 15 residues. Trimming removed 4 bases at V and 0 bases at J, with 10 bases between. This CDR3 reads CASSWGTVSYNEQFF. The CDR3 DNA is TGTGCCAGCAGCTGGGGGACTGTCTCCTACAATGAGCAGTTCTTC.

The chain is built from TRBV5-6 and TRBJ2-1; 7 nucleotides line up with TRBD1. The germline V gene has CDR1 SGHDT and CDR2 YYEEEE. The CDR3 has 15 residues. Trimming cost V 0 bases and J 12 bases; bases outside gene matches: 12. The CDR3 loop reads CASSLEQGRASGQFF. CDR3 bases: TGTGCCAGCAGCTTGGAACAGGGGCGGGCATCGGGGCAGTTCTTC.

In DNA form, the CDR3 reads TGCGCCAGCAGCTACCTTAGCGGGGGGTCCGCCGGGGAGCTGTTTTTT. Translating it yields CASSYLSGGSAGELFF. The chain has TRBV5-1 and TRBJ2-2; 10 bases are a match to TRBD2. Germline V CDR1 and CDR2: SGHRS, YFSETQ. J was trimmed by 6 bases and V by 3 bases; bases with no gene match: 8. This CDR3 has 16 residues.

This clone was seen a few times. J is TRBJ2-3 and V is TRBV6-5; D not resolved. The germline gives CDR1 MNHEY, CDR2 SVGAGI. This CDR3 comprises 14 residues. V dropped 2 bases and J dropped 4 bases, with 10 bases sitting between them. In nucleotides, the CDR3 is TGTGCCAGCAGTTACGCAGCCCGCGCAGATACGCAGTATTTT. It translates to CASSYAARADTQYF.